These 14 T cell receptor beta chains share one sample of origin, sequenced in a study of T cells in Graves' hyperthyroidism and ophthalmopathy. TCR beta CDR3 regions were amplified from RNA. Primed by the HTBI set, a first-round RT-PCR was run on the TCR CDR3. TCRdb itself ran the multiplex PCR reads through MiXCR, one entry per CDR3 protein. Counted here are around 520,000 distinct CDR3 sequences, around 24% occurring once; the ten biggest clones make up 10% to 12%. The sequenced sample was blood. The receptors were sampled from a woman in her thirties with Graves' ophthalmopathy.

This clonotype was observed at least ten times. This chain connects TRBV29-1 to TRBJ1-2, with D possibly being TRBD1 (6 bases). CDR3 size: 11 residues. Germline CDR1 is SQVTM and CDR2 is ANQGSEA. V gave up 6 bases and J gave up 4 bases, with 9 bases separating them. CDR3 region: CSVRGAYGYTF. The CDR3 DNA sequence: TGCAGCGTGCGGGGGGCCTATGGCTACACCTTC.

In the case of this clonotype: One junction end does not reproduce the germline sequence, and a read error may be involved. For the CDR3, the DNA is TGTGCCTGGAGTCGCGGGACAGAGAATCAGCCCCTGCATTTT. Encoded protein: CAWSRGTENQPLHF. The chain recombines TRBV30 with TRBJ1-5, with TRBD1 identical over 7 bases. The germline V gene has CDR1 GTSNPN and CDR2 SVGIG (reference sequence). CDR3 size: 14 residues.

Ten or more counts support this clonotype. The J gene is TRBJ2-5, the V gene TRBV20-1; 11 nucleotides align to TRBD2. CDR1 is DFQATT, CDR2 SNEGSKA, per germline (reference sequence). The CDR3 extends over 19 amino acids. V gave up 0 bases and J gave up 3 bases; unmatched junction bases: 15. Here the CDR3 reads CSARDAAPSELAGEETQYF. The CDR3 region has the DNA TGCAGTGCTAGAGATGCGGCCCCGAGCGAACTAGCGGGGGAAGAGACCCAGTACTTC.

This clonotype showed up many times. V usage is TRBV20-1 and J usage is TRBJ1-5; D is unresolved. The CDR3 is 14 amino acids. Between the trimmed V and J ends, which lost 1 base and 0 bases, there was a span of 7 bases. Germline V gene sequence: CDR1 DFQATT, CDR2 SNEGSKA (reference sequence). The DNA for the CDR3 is TGCAGTGCTAGAGGGGATCATAGCAATCAGCCCCAGCATTTT. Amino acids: CSARGDHSNQPQHF.

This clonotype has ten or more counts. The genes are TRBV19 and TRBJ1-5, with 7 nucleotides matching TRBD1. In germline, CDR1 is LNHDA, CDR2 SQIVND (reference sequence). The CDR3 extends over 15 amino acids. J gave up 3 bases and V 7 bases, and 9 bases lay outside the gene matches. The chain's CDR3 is CASTSSTGSNQPQHF. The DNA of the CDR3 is TGTGCCAGTACCTCCTCGACAGGGTCCAATCAGCCCCAGCATTTT.

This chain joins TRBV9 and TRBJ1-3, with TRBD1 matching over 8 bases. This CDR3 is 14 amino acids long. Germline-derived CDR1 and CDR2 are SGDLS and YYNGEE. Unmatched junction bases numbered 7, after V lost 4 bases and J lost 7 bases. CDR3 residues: CASSPRTGMNTIYF. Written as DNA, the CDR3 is TGTGCCAGCAGCCCCCGGACAGGGATGAACACCATATATTTT.

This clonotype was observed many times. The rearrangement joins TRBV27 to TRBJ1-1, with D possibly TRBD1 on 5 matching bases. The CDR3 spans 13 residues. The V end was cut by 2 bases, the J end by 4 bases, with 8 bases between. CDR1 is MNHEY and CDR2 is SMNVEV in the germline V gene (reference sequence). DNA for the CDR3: TGTGCCAGCAGTTTAAGGGGCCTCACTGAAGCTTTCTTT. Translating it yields CASSLRGLTEAFF.

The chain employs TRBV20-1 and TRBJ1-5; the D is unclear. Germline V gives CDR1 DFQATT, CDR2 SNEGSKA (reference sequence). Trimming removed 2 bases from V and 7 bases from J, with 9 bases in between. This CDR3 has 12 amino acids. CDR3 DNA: TGCAGTGCTAGACGGGCAGGACAGCCCCAGCATTTT. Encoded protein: CSARRAGQPQHF.

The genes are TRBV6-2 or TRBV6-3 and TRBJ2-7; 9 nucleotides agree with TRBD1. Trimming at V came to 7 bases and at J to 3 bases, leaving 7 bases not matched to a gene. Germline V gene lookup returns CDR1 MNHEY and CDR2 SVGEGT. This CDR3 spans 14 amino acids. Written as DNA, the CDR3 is TGTGCCAGCAAATTTGGGACAGGGATCTACGAGCAGTACTTC. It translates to CASKFGTGIYEQYF.

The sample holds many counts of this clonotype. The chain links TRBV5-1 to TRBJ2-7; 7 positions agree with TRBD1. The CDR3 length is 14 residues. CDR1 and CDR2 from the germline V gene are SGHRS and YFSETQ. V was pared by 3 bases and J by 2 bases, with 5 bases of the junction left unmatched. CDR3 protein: CASSSGQRAYEQYF. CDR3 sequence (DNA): TGCGCCAGCAGCTCGGGACAGAGGGCCTACGAGCAGTACTTC.

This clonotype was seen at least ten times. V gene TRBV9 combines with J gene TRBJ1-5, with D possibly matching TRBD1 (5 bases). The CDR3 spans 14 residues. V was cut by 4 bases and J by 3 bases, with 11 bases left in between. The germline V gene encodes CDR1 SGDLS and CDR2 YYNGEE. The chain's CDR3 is CASSRGLDNQPQHF. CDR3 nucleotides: TGTGCCAGCAGCCGGGGGTTGGACAATCAGCCCCAGCATTTT.

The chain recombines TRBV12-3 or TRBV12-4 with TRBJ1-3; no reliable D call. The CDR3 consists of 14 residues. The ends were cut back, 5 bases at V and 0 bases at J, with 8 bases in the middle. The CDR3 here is CASSETNSGNTIYF. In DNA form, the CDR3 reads TGTGCCAGCAGTGAAACAAACTCTGGAAACACCATATATTTT.

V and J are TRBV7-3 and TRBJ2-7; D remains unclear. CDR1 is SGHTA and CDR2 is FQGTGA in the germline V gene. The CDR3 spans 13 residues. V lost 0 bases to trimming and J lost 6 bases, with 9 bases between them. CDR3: CASSLTPAPEQYF. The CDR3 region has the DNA TGTGCCAGCAGCTTAACGCCAGCCCCCGAGCAGTACTTC.

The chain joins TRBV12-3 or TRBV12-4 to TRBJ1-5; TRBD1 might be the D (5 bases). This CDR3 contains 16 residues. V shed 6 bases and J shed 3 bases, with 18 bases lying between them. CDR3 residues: CASSRMGGTLNQPQHF. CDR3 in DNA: TGTGCCAGCAGCCGTATGGGGGGGACCCTCAATCAGCCCCAGCATTTT.